This T cell receptor beta chain was retrieved from a study of human versus mouse CDR3 diversity and MHC coevolution. Study-level points and caveats: In humans, T-cell selection involved 6 or 7 MHC II alleles. Approximately 1.7 million TCR beta clonotypes were estimated for humans, the largest repertoire. Among all groups, two of three human donors showed least clonal inequality.

This clone was picked up a small number of times. Antigen unknown. This CDR3 has 13 residues. V was pared by 8 bases and J by 0 bases, with 8 bases between. Germline lookup yields CDR1 ENHRY and CDR2 SYGVKD. Some clones are missing from TCRdb's copy, which holds only in-frame ones; the method was immunoSEQ multiplex PCR. The repertoire holds more than 60,000 clones, with approximately 90% as singletons. The specimen was naive CD4+ T cells from blood. This sample's subset: CD45RO-negative CD62L-positive naive CD4 T cells. The clonotype comes from a person aged 25-75 years in good health. The chain links TRBV10-3 to TRBJ1-3; D uncertain. This chain's CDR3 is CAIGLGSGNTIYF. The DNA for the CDR3 is TGTGCCATCGGGCTTGGCTCTGGAAACACCATATATTTT.